Shown below are 19 T cell receptor beta chains from a single sample sequenced in a study of blood T cell repertoires in COVID-19. TCRdb's table, derived via immunoSEQ multiplex PCR, lists solely in-frame clones and lacks some. This table holds 200,000 to 250,000 clones, about 87% found once. The specimen sequenced was PBMCs or T cells enriched from blood (not recorded which). The source is a woman aged 25 to 39 who had recovered from COVID-19.

V usage is TRBV4-2 and J usage is TRBJ2-1; 8 nucleotides match TRBD2. Unmatched junction bases numbered 2, after V lost 0 bases and J lost 1 base. The CDR3 totals 16 residues. The germline V gene has CDR1 LGHNA and CDR2 YNFKEQ. CDR3 amino acids: CASSQDGGGSYNEQFF. The CDR3 DNA follows: TGTGCCAGCAGCCAAGACGGCGGGGGGTCCTACAATGAGCAGTTCTTC.

The rearrangement joins TRBV19 to TRBJ2-6; D is possibly TRBD1 (5 bases). The V gene's germline CDR1 is LNHDA and CDR2 SQIVND (reference sequence). V was clipped by 2 bases and J by 4 bases, with 15 bases between them. This CDR3 contains 17 residues. This chain's CDR3 is CASSIRGEASGANVLTF. The CDR3 bases are TGTGCCAGTAGTATAAGGGGTGAAGCCTCCGGGGCCAACGTCCTGACTTTC.

The V call is TRBV19, the J call TRBJ1-1; D is uncertain. This CDR3 has 12 residues. Germline CDR1 is LNHDA and CDR2 is SQIVND (reference sequence). Between the trimmed V and J ends, which lost 5 bases and 1 base, there was a span of 5 bases. The CDR3, as DNA: TGTGCCAGTAGTTTCCGGAACACTGAAGCTTTCTTT. Its translation is CASSFRNTEAFF.

The chain carries TRBV9 and TRBJ2-7; maybe TRBD1 (5 bases). The CDR3 is 14 amino acids. Germline CDR1 and CDR2: SGDLS and YYNGEE. Deletions cut 0 bases from V and 6 bases from J, with 13 bases between. The CDR3 DNA is TGTGCCAGCAGCGTAGATTGGGGTAGGGGCGAGCAGTACTTC. Translating gives CASSVDWGRGEQYF.

V is TRBV5-1 and J is TRBJ1-1, with D unclear. There are 14 residues in the CDR3. Germline V CDR1 and CDR2: SGHRS, YFSETQ. Trimming shortened V by 2 bases and J by 4 bases, and 12 bases separated the two germline ends. CDR3 DNA: TGCGCCAGCAGCTTACGGCCGGAGGGCACTGAAGCTTTCTTT. This codes for CASSLRPEGTEAFF.

The chain employs TRBV6-1 and TRBJ1-6; possible D gene TRBD1, 5 bases. V was shortened by 2 bases and J by 0 bases, with 11 bases between the two germline ends. The CDR3 sequence is 17 residues long. Per the germline V gene, CDR1 is MNHNS and CDR2 is SASEGT. The CDR3 nucleotides are TGTGCCAGCAGTGAATCTACAGGTTCCTCCTATAATTCACCCCTCCACTTT. Protein sequence: CASSESTGSSYNSPLHF.

J is TRBJ1-1 and V is TRBV27; 8 bases agree with TRBD1. J lost 10 bases, V lost 5 bases, and 9 bases had no gene match. Germline V gene lookup returns CDR1 MNHEY and CDR2 SMNVEV (reference sequence). This CDR3 has 13 residues. CDR3 residues: CASSPLDRVGAFF. Here the CDR3 DNA reads TGTGCCAGCAGTCCCCTGGACAGGGTGGGAGCTTTCTTT.

The V gene is TRBV11-3, the J gene TRBJ2-6; possibly TRBD1 for D (5 bases). In germline, CDR1 is SGHNT, CDR2 YENEEA. This CDR3 has 15 residues. The V end was cut by 5 bases, the J end by 4 bases, with 12 bases between. CDR3 sequence: CASSEPGPGANVLTF. The DNA of the CDR3 is TGTGCCAGCAGCGAGCCAGGGCCGGGGGCCAACGTCCTGACTTTC.

The rearrangement uses TRBV9 and TRBJ1-1, with D uncertain. Germline values: CDR1 SGDLS, CDR2 YYNGEE. The CDR3 has 17 amino acids. V was shortened by 0 bases and J by 0 bases, with 15 bases between the two germline ends. The CDR3 nucleotides are TGTGCCAGCAGCGTAGCAAGTCTGGAGGGCATGAACACTGAAGCTTTCTTT. Its protein is CASSVASLEGMNTEAFF.

The chain joins TRBV7-2 to TRBJ2-7; TRBD1 might be the D (6 bases). This CDR3 region has 16 residues. Trimming shortened V by 5 bases and J by 0 bases, and 17 bases separated the two germline ends. Germline lookup yields CDR1 SGHTA and CDR2 FQGNSA. CDR3 protein: CASSARDMTSSYEQYF. CDR3 sequence (DNA): TGTGCCAGCAGCGCCCGGGACATGACGAGCTCCTACGAGCAGTACTTC.

The V and J genes are TRBV3-1 (or the pseudogene TRBV3-2) and TRBJ2-1; no clear D gene. Germline CDR1 and CDR2: LGHDT and YNNKEL (reference sequence). V dropped 5 bases and J dropped 0 bases, with 11 bases sitting between them. There are 15 residues in the CDR3. CDR3 coding DNA: TGTGCCAGCAGCAGACTCTCGAGCTCCTACAATGAGCAGTTCTTC. Protein: CASSRLSSSYNEQFF.

This chain links TRBV19 with TRBJ2-2; possibly TRBD1 for D (5 bases). Germline V gene lookup returns CDR1 LNHDA and CDR2 SQIVND (reference sequence). The length of the CDR3 is 14 residues. The V and J ends lost 6 bases and 3 bases respectively, with 11 bases between them. In nucleotides, the CDR3 is TGTGCCAGTAGCTTAGGGGTGGACACCGGGGAGCTGTTTTTT. Its translation is CASSLGVDTGELFF.

This clone has more than one count but fewer than ten. V usage is TRBV19 and J usage is TRBJ1-5, with TRBD1 identical over 8 bases. With 3 bases clipped from V and 3 bases from J, the junction kept 10 bases outside the gene matches. CDR1 is LNHDA, CDR2 SQIVND, per germline (reference sequence). This CDR3 comprises 17 residues. The CDR3 DNA reads as TGTGCCAGTAGTATGTTACGCGGACAGGGCCTCAATCAGCCCCAGCATTTT. It codes for CASSMLRGQGLNQPQHF. Full variable domain (rest looked up from reference TRBV19 and TRBJ1-5): DGGITQSPKYLFRKEGQNVTLSCEQNLNHDAMYWYRQDPGQGLRLIYYSQIVNDFQKGDIAEGYSVSREKKESFPLTVTSAQKNPTAFYLCASSMLRGQGLNQPQHFGDGTRLSIL.

This clone was observed once. The chain recombines TRBV27 with TRBJ2-5; D remains unclear. Germline V CDR1 and CDR2: MNHEY, SMNVEV (reference sequence). CDR3 length: 15 residues. V lost 0 bases to trimming and J lost 0 bases, with 8 bases between them. CDR3 nucleotides: TGTGCCAGCAGTTTATCAAACGCGTACCAAGAGACCCAGTACTTC. Protein sequence: CASSLSNAYQETQYF.

This chain links TRBV6-1 with TRBJ1-1; a possible D gene is TRBD1 (5 bases). Germline assignment: CDR1 MNHNS and CDR2 SASEGT. V was cut by 1 base and J by 5 bases, with 11 bases left in between. The CDR3 totals 14 residues. CDR3 coding DNA: TGTGCCAGCAGTGAAGGGGGCGAATGGACTGAAGCTTTCTTT. Translating gives CASSEGGEWTEAFF.

This clone is a singleton in its sample. The chain combines TRBV5-1 with TRBJ1-2; TRBD1 aligns across 8 bases. V trimming: 2 bases; J trimming: 3 bases; junction bases outside the gene matches: 3. Germline CDR1 and CDR2: SGHRS and YFSETQ. CDR3 length: 14 residues. Written as DNA, the CDR3 is TGCGCCAGCAGCTTTAAGACAGGGGACTATGGCTACACCTTC. As protein: CASSFKTGDYGYTF.

The chain links TRBV4-3 to TRBJ2-3; 11 bases map to TRBD2. The CDR3 spans 19 residues. Germline assignment: CDR1 LGHNA and CDR2 YSLEER. V lost 0 bases and J lost 1; bases outside the gene matches: 9. CDR3: CASSQELKGTSGGTDTQYF. The CDR3 region has the DNA TGCGCCAGCAGCCAAGAGTTGAAAGGGACTAGCGGTGGCACAGATACGCAGTATTTT.

The gene calls are TRBV7-6 and TRBJ2-2, with D perhaps matching TRBD2 (6 bases). The length of the CDR3 is 14 residues. The germline V gene has CDR1 SGHVS and CDR2 FNYEAQ. The V end was cut by 3 bases, the J end by 6 bases, with 11 bases between. This chain's CDR3 is CASSFIRGSGELFF. As DNA, the CDR3 is TGTGCCAGCAGCTTCATACGGGGGTCCGGGGAGCTGTTTTTT.

This chain connects TRBV25-1 to TRBJ1-6; 10 bases align to TRBD1. Germline CDR1 and CDR2: MGHDK and SYGVNS. The CDR3 is 16 residues long. V gave up 1 base and J gave up 3 bases; unmatched junction bases: 0. The CDR3 region has the DNA TGTGCCAGCAGTGAATGGGACAGGGGCTATAATTCACCCCTCCACTTT. Amino acid sequence: CASSEWDRGYNSPLHF.